The T cell receptor (beta chain) described here comes from a study of graft-versus-host responses after intestinal transplantation. Measured with immunoSEQ multiplex PCR; TCRdb has only the in-frame clones, and not every one. The sample carries approximately 77,000 clones, about 90% recorded once. The specimen was PBMCs, collected 98 days after intestinal transplantation. This receptor was identified in a human patient who received an intestinal transplant, so some T cells may come from the graft donor.

Here the CDR3 DNA reads TGCAGCGTTCCCAAGGGTCCAGATACGCAGTATTTT. Translating gives CSVPKGPDTQYF. This chain uses TRBV29-1 with TRBJ2-3; the D is unclear. Trimming shortened V by 5 bases and J by 4 bases, and 10 bases separated the two germline ends. CDR1 SQVTM and CDR2 ANQGSEA come from the germline V gene. The length of the CDR3 is 12 residues.